The text below deals with one T cell receptor beta chain. Original analysis: Scientists estimated how many nucleated cells there were by amplifying reference gene primers. Data came from immunoSEQ multiplex PCR; TCRdb stores just in-frame clones and leaves some out. V, J and clone size were drawn from that table, and D and trimming were deduced from the DNA. The repertoire holds around 57,000 clones, with roughly 87% as singletons. The data originate from a study of blood T cell repertoires in COVID-19. For the study at large: The United States, Italy and Spain supplied acute and convalescent COVID-19 samples. From T cells, B-cell-depleted T cells, or PBMCs came the material, which was cDNA or gDNA.

The germline gives CDR1 KGHSH, CDR2 LQKENI. The V end lost 8 bases, the J end lost 0 bases, and 13 bases lay between the germline ends. The CDR3 runs 14 residues. The TCR originated in an older woman with acute or convalescent COVID-19. J is TRBJ1-1 and V is TRBV18, with a tentative D call TRBD1 (5 bases). The sequenced sample was peripheral blood. CDR3 amino acids: CASGAGNVNTEAFF. The CDR3 coding sequence is TGTGCCAGCGGGGCAGGTAACGTGAACACTGAAGCTTTCTTT.